Below are 23 T cell receptor beta chains sequenced from a single sample in a study of siplizumab effects on memory and regulatory T cells. Libraries were prepared by immunoSEQ multiplex PCR; TCRdb keeps only in-frame clonotypes and omits some of them. The data show more than 85,000 clones, around 92% seen once. The sample consisted of CD4+ T cells sorted from blood. All receptors derive from a human donor in good health. Some clones in this sample may be carry-over from other donors' samples.

This clone was recorded once. V usage is TRBV7-6 and J usage is TRBJ2-1; D uncertain. Deletions cut 6 bases from V and 6 bases from J, with 12 bases between. CDR3 length: 13 amino acids. CDR1 SGHVS and CDR2 FNYEAQ come from the germline V gene. The CDR3 DNA sequence: TGTGCCAGCAGGGGGTTGGCCAGCAATGAGCAGTTCTTC. Protein sequence: CASRGLASNEQFF. Variable domain in full (rest from reference TRBV7-6 and TRBJ2-1): GAGVSQSPRYKVTKRGQDVALRCDPISGHVSLYWYRQALGQGPEFLTYFNYEAQQDKSGLPNDRFSAERPEGSISTLTIQRTEQRDSAMYRCASRGLASNEQFFGPGTRLTVL.

J is TRBJ1-3 and V is TRBV5-5; possible D gene TRBD1, 5 bases. V was trimmed by 4 bases and J by 3 bases, leaving 11 bases between them. The CDR3 covers 14 residues. CDR1 is SGHKS and CDR2 is YYEKEE in the germline V gene (reference sequence). The CDR3 nucleotides read TGTGCCAGCAGCACTGGGACGGATGGAAACACCATATATTTT. Its protein product is CASSTGTDGNTIYF.

V and J are TRBV6-5 and TRBJ2-7; 8 bases line up with TRBD1. The CDR3 contains 15 residues. The V and J ends lost 2 bases and 5 bases, in that order; junction bases with no gene match: 8. The germline CDR1 and CDR2 sequences are MNHEY and SVGAGI. The CDR3 sequence is CASSYRRTGLNEQYF. CDR3 sequence (DNA): TGTGCCAGCAGTTACCGCCGGACAGGGTTGAACGAGCAGTACTTC.

The chain uses TRBV13 and TRBJ1-1; TRBD1 matches at 10 bases. Germline loops: CDR1 PRHDT, CDR2 FYEKMQ (reference sequence). This CDR3 region has 13 residues. V was pared by 5 bases and J by 8 bases, with 5 bases of the junction left unmatched. CDR3 DNA sequence: TGTGCCAGCAGCCCGCGACAGGGGGCGGAAGCTTTCTTT. It is translated as CASSPRQGAEAFF.

V is TRBV19 and J is TRBJ2-1, with 7 bases that match TRBD1. V was clipped by 5 bases and J by 2 bases; unmatched bases: 6. Germline V gives CDR1 LNHDA, CDR2 SQIVND (reference sequence). The CDR3 is made up of 15 amino acids. DNA of the CDR3: TGTGCCAGTAGTCTCGACAGGGAGACCTACAATGAGCAGTTCTTC. This translates into CASSLDRETYNEQFF.

This clone has a single count. The chain's CDR3 is CAWSVSGTGSLEQYF. The CDR3, as DNA: TGTGCCTGGAGTGTAAGTGGGACAGGGTCCCTCGAGCAGTACTTC. The gene calls are TRBV30 and TRBJ2-7; 9 bases are a match to TRBD1. The CDR3 covers 15 residues. Germline V gives CDR1 GTSNPN, CDR2 SVGIG (reference sequence). V shed 0 bases and J 6 bases; nucleotides not matched to a gene: 9.

The chain carries TRBV5-1 and TRBJ2-1; the match to TRBD2 covers 9 bases. The CDR3 is 16 amino acids. Germline-derived CDR1 and CDR2 are SGHRS and YFSETQ. Trimming cost V 3 bases and J 5 bases; bases outside gene matches: 9. The CDR3 protein is CASSSISGSLDNEQFF. CDR3 coding DNA: TGCGCCAGCAGCTCAATTAGCGGGAGCCTCGACAATGAGCAGTTCTTC.

The chain combines TRBV13 with TRBJ1-2; tentative D call: TRBD1 (6 bases). The CDR3 is 14 residues long. Germline lookup yields CDR1 PRHDT and CDR2 FYEKMQ (reference sequence). With 2 bases removed from V and 4 bases from J, the gap between germline ends came to 11 bases. The CDR3 loop reads CASSLSGGAYGYTF. For the CDR3, the DNA is TGTGCCAGCAGCTTATCGGGGGGCGCCTATGGCTACACCTTC.

This sequence joins TRBV18 and TRBJ2-7, with a tentative D call TRBD2 (6 bases). Germline V gene sequence: CDR1 KGHSH, CDR2 LQKENI. The V end was cut by 5 bases, the J end by 6 bases, with 14 bases between. The CDR3 length is 13 residues. CDR3: CASSGGSEGEQYF. The CDR3 DNA is TGTGCCAGCTCAGGAGGGTCTGAGGGCGAGCAGTACTTC.

V is TRBV19 and J is TRBJ1-1; D is uncertain. V was trimmed by 3 bases and J by 4 bases, leaving 9 bases between them. The CDR3 totals 13 residues. Germline CDR1 is LNHDA and CDR2 is SQIVND (reference sequence). CDR3: CASSIKARTEAFF. The DNA for the CDR3 is TGTGCCAGTAGTATTAAGGCTCGCACTGAAGCTTTCTTT.

The gene calls are TRBV11-2 and TRBJ2-1; D remains unclear. The CDR3 is made up of 11 amino acids. Germline loops: CDR1 SGHAT, CDR2 FQNNGV. Trimming shortened V by 1 base and J by 15 bases, and 10 bases separated the two germline ends. This CDR3 is CASSLVNEAFF. CDR3 DNA sequence: TGTGCCAGCAGCTTAGTGAATGAGGCGTTCTTC.

The V and J genes are TRBV5-6 and TRBJ2-3, with unresolved D. This CDR3 comprises 15 residues. Deletions cut 0 bases from V and 5 bases from J, with 13 bases between. CDR1 and CDR2 (germline): SGHDT, YYEEEE. CDR3 loop: CASSLEGPSGDTQYF. CDR3 coding DNA: TGTGCCAGCAGCTTGGAAGGGCCCTCCGGAGATACGCAGTATTTT.

The chain employs TRBV14 and TRBJ2-1; the match to TRBD2 covers 8 bases. The J segment lost 4 bases and the V segment lost 4 bases, leaving 15 bases of the junction unmatched. Germline CDR1 and CDR2: SGHDN and FVKESK. The CDR3 extends over 18 amino acids. The CDR3, as DNA: TGTGCCAGCAGCCCTCTAGGCGCGGGAGGCCCTATTTACAATGAGCAGTTCTTC. It translates to CASSPLGAGGPIYNEQFF.

The chain joins TRBV11-3 to TRBJ2-1; 10 bases align to TRBD2. The germline CDR1 and CDR2 sequences are SGHNT and YENEEA. The trim removed 1 base at V and 7 bases at J, leaving 10 bases unmatched. CDR3 length: 17 amino acids. CDR3 region: CASSLGDPPSGSNEQFF. CDR3 nucleotide sequence: TGTGCCAGCAGCTTAGGCGACCCACCTAGCGGGAGTAATGAGCAGTTCTTC. Based on the CDR3 plus reference TRBV11-3 and TRBJ2-1, the full variable domain is EAGVVQSPRYKIIEKKQPVAFWCNPISGHNTLYWYLQNLGQGPELLIRYENEEAVDDSQLPKDRFSAERLKGVDSTLKIQPAELGDSAVYLCASSLGDPPSGSNEQFFGPGTRLTVL.

This chain links TRBV2 with TRBJ2-7, with D tentatively TRBD1 (6 bases). The V gene's germline CDR1 is SNHLY and CDR2 FYNNEI. The CDR3 runs to 13 residues. The germline V and J ends were trimmed by 6 bases and 4 bases, with 13 bases remaining between them. Written as DNA, the CDR3 is TGTGCCAGCAGGGATGACAGGCTTTACGAGCAGTACTTC. Amino acid sequence: CASRDDRLYEQYF.

This sequence joins TRBV28 and TRBJ1-2; perhaps TRBD1 as D (5 bases). Germline V gene sequence: CDR1 MDHEN, CDR2 SYDVKM. Trimming left V 4 bases short and J 5 bases short, with 17 bases between. The CDR3 sequence is 15 residues long. The CDR3 here is CASSSVGLAGYGYTF. The CDR3 bases are TGTGCCAGCAGTTCAGTGGGACTGGCCGGTTATGGCTACACCTTC.

This sequence joins TRBV25-1 and TRBJ2-1; no reliable D call. The CDR3 has 16 residues. V was trimmed by 3 bases and J by 8 bases, leaving 20 bases between them. Germline values: CDR1 MGHDK, CDR2 SYGVNS. The DNA for the CDR3 is TGTGCCAGCAGTGATCCCCCAGCCGGAGCCGGAGATGAGCAGTTCTTC. Protein: CASSDPPAGAGDEQFF. Full variable domain (rest looked up from reference TRBV25-1 and TRBJ2-1): EADIYQTPRYLVIGTGKKITLECSQTMGHDKMYWYQQDPGMELHLIHYSYGVNSTEKGDLSSESTVSRIRTEHFPLTLESARPSHTSQYLCASSDPPAGAGDEQFFGPGTRLTVL.

The chain couples TRBV28 to TRBJ1-5; possibly TRBD1 for D (6 bases). The V end was cut by 3 bases, the J end by 0 bases, with 15 bases between. Germline V gene sequence: CDR1 MDHEN, CDR2 SYDVKM. The CDR3 has 17 residues. For the CDR3, the DNA is TGTGCCAGCAGTTTGGGGGCAACGGGGGATAGCAATCAGCCCCAGCATTTT. As protein: CASSLGATGDSNQPQHF.

This sequence joins TRBV10-3 and TRBJ1-1, with 9 nucleotides matching TRBD1. Trimming took 5 bases from V and 1 from J; bases not matched to a gene: 8. Looked up from germline, CDR1 is ENHRY and CDR2 is SYGVKD. The CDR3 length is 16 residues. The CDR3 loop is CAISPLPGQGNTEAFF. The DNA of the CDR3 is TGTGCCATCAGTCCTCTTCCGGGACAGGGGAACACTGAAGCTTTCTTT.

The chain links TRBV4-1 to TRBJ1-4; maybe TRBD1 (5 bases). V gave up 4 bases and J gave up 7 bases, with 13 bases separating them. The CDR3 sequence is 14 residues long. The germline V gene has CDR1 MGHRA and CDR2 YSYEKL. CDR3 bases: TGCGCCAGCAGCCTTTTAGGGGAGGGTGAAAAACTGTTTTTT. Protein product: CASSLLGEGEKLFF.

The chain combines TRBV6-6 with TRBJ2-1; a weak D match, TRBD2 (5 bases). From germline, CDR1 is MNHNY and CDR2 SVGAGI (reference sequence). CDR3 length equals 14 residues. Deletions cut 6 bases from V and 1 base from J, with 10 bases between. CDR3 nucleotide sequence: TGTGCCAGCAGCCCGGGGATATCCTACAATGAGCAGTTCTTC. This sequence encodes CASSPGISYNEQFF.

The chain joins TRBV11-2 to TRBJ2-3; a weak D match, TRBD2 (6 bases). The germline V and J ends were trimmed by 1 base and 2 bases, with 10 bases remaining between them. The CDR3 runs to 15 residues. CDR1 and CDR2 (germline): SGHAT, FQNNGV. The CDR3 loop reads CASSLAGVSTDTQYF. Written as DNA, the CDR3 is TGTGCCAGCAGCTTAGCGGGAGTATCCACAGATACGCAGTATTTT.

The gene calls are TRBV5-1 and TRBJ2-1; the match to TRBD2 covers 11 bases. The CDR3 length is 18 residues. Germline CDR1 is SGHRS and CDR2 is YFSETQ. Trimming cost V 0 bases and J 2 bases; bases outside gene matches: 7. The CDR3, as DNA: TGCGCCAGCAGCTTGGGGCTTCGGACTAGCGGGCCCTACAATGAGCAGTTCTTC. This encodes CASSLGLRTSGPYNEQFF.